These 15 T cell receptor beta chains came from one sample sequenced in a study of spatial heterogeneity in lung cancer. These receptors' targets are unknown. Study outcomes and limitations: Counts that tracked tumor mutation counts were those of expanded intratumoral alpha and beta TCRs.

TCRdb ran MiXCR on the 5' RACE reads and lists one entry per CDR3 protein. Found here are 13,000 or so distinct CDR3 sequences, less than 6.5% of them singletons; the top ten hold approximately 12%. Regarding time point: sample taken at primary tumor resection. This specimen consisted of lung tumor tissue, obtained at surgery. All receptors come from a female donor with early-stage non-small cell lung cancer.

This clonotype has at least ten counts. As an off-target read in a library built for alpha chains, this beta chain has a frequency of little significance. The J gene is TRBJ2-3, the V gene TRBV7-3; D assignment may be TRBD1 or TRBD2 (5 bases each). The CDR3 is 17 residues long. Germline V gene sequence: CDR1 SGHTA, CDR2 FQGTGA. Trimming stripped 2 bases from V and 4 bases from J, with 19 bases between. The CDR3 reads CASSLRGPSPPPDTQYF. In DNA, the CDR3 is TGTGCCAGCAGCTTACGGGGACCCTCTCCTCCCCCAGATACGCAGTATTTT.

This clonotype is medium-sized (0.01 to 0.1%) within its sample. Since it is a stray read in a library aimed at alpha chains, this beta chain has a size that is not meaningful. The chain is built from TRBV10-2 and TRBJ1-2; possible D gene TRBD1, 6 bases. Per the germline V gene, CDR1 is WSHSY and CDR2 is SAAADI. V lost 5 bases and J 2 bases, leaving 18 bases between the germline ends. This CDR3 has 16 residues. CDR3 sequence (DNA): TGCGCCAGCAGTACGAACCGGCAGGGGAGAAACTATGGCTACACCTTC. Its protein is CASSTNRQGRNYGYTF.

This clonotype came up many times. This beta chain was picked up by a library intended for alpha chains and is off target, so its count carries little meaning. The V and J genes are TRBV6-5 and TRBJ2-5; 10 positions match TRBD2. Looked up from germline, CDR1 is MNHEY and CDR2 is SVGAGI. The CDR3 sequence is 15 residues long. J gave up 5 bases and V 6 bases, and 9 bases lay outside the gene matches. This chain's CDR3 is CASRPYSGGLETQYF. CDR3 in DNA: TGTGCCAGCAGACCCTATAGCGGGGGGCTGGAGACCCAGTACTTC.

This clonotype is categorized as medium-sized (0.01 to 0.1%). Because this beta chain is a stray read in a library intended to capture alpha chains, its abundance should not be given much weight. V gene TRBV20-1 combines with J gene TRBJ2-7; the D gene is possibly TRBD2 (5 bases). V lost 6 bases and J lost 4, with 13 bases in between. The germline CDR1 and CDR2 sequences are DFQATT and SNEGSKA (reference sequence). The length of the CDR3 is 12 residues. The CDR3 spells CSAPRGLYEQYF. CDR3 sequence (DNA): TGCAGTGCCCCTCGAGGGCTATACGAGCAGTACTTC.

The table lists this clonotype with a few counts. With the library built for alpha chains, this beta chain is off target and its frequency is not meaningful. V is TRBV7-2 and J is TRBJ2-7; 8 nucleotides line up with TRBD2. CDR1 is SGHTA and CDR2 is FQGNSA in the germline V gene. The CDR3 extends over 17 amino acids. V shed 6 bases, J shed 0 bases, and the junction held 13 bases outside the gene matches. Here the CDR3 reads CASSPGGGGFRSYEQYF. As DNA, the CDR3 is TGTGCCAGCAGTCCGGGCGGCGGGGGGTTTCGCTCCTACGAGCAGTACTTC. Complete variable domain (other parts from reference TRBV7-2 and TRBJ2-7): GAGVSQSPSNKVTEKGKDVELRCDPISGHTALYWYRQSLGQGLEFLIYFQGNSAPDKSGLPSDRFSAERTGGSVSTLTIQRTQQEDSAVYLCASSPGGGGFRSYEQYFGPGTRLTVT.

Many counts were recorded for this clonotype. Since it is a stray read in a library aimed at alpha chains, this beta chain has a size that is not meaningful. J is TRBJ2-3 and V is TRBV20-1, with 12 bases matching TRBD2. Germline CDR1 reads DFQATT; CDR2 reads SNEGSKA (reference sequence). Trimming cost V 3 bases and J 4 bases; bases outside gene matches: 5. There are 15 residues in the CDR3. The CDR3 reads CSASWTSGVSDTQYF. The DNA for the CDR3 is TGCAGTGCTAGTTGGACTAGCGGGGTGTCAGATACGCAGTATTTT.

This clonotype was counted at least ten times. This beta chain is an unintended read in a library built for alpha chains; its size means little. The chain links TRBV7-2 to TRBJ2-3; 7 bases match TRBD2. The CDR3 runs 17 residues. V lost 3 bases, J lost 1 base, and 10 bases stayed unmatched. Germline CDR1 SGHTA, CDR2 FQGNSA. The CDR3 loop is CASSFRQRGSGTDTQYF. CDR3 nucleotide sequence: TGTGCCAGCAGCTTCAGACAGCGGGGCTCAGGCACAGATACGCAGTATTTT.

This clonotype was seen many times. This beta chain lies outside the target of a library built for alpha chains; its clone size means little. The gene calls are TRBV3-1 and TRBJ2-7, with D unclear. Trimming left V 8 bases short and J 3 bases short, with 5 bases between. The germline V gene has CDR1 LGHDT and CDR2 YNNKEL (reference sequence). The CDR3 is 10 residues long. The CDR3 DNA follows: TGTGCCAGCCCCTTCTACGAGCAGTACTTC. Translated, it gives CASPFYEQYF.

In this sample, this clonotype is medium-sized. This beta chain is an off-target read within a library intended for alpha chains, so its frequency means little. The gene calls are TRBV9 and TRBJ1-3; D possibly corresponds to TRBD1 (5 bases). The germline V and J ends were trimmed by 5 bases and 2 bases, with 11 bases remaining between them. The CDR3 length is 14 residues. Germline V gene sequence: CDR1 SGDLS, CDR2 YYNGEE. CDR3 in amino acids: CASSAGGTGNTIYF. DNA of the CDR3: TGTGCCAGCAGTGCCGGGGGAACTGGAAACACCATATATTTT.

By share of the sample, this clonotype is medium-sized (0.01 to 0.1%). This beta chain is a stray read from a library made for alpha chains; its abundance is not meaningful. This chain connects TRBV5-6 to TRBJ2-4; 9 bases fit TRBD1. The V gene end was trimmed by 2 bases and the J gene end by 8 bases; junction bases not matched to a gene: 11. This CDR3 comprises 16 residues. The germline gives CDR1 SGHDT, CDR2 YYEEEE. The CDR3 loop is CASSFRPGTGRDIQYF. The CDR3 DNA sequence: TGTGCCAGCAGCTTTCGACCGGGGACAGGGCGAGACATTCAGTACTTC.

This clonotype was recorded many times. This beta chain is a stray sequence in a library constructed for alpha chains; its clone size is not meaningful. The chain links TRBV30 to TRBJ2-5; D may match TRBD1 or TRBD2 (5 bases each). The germline CDR1 and CDR2 sequences are GTSNPN and SVGIG (reference sequence). This CDR3 is 12 amino acids long. V was clipped by 5 bases and J by 4 bases, with 11 bases between them. The CDR3 region is CAWSRGRETQYF. The CDR3 coding sequence is TGTGCCTGGTCGAGGGGTCGAGAGACCCAGTACTTC.

This clonotype was detected many times. This beta chain is a stray sequence in a library constructed for alpha chains; its clone size is not meaningful. The V call is TRBV12-3 or TRBV12-4, the J call TRBJ1-6; D remains ambiguous. This CDR3 region has 15 residues. Between the trimmed V and J ends, which lost 6 bases and 3 bases, there was a span of 12 bases. The CDR3 spells CASSFFGVYNSPLHF. As DNA, the CDR3 is TGTGCCAGCAGCTTCTTCGGAGTCTATAATTCACCCCTCCACTTT.

This clonotype showed up many times. With the library built for alpha chains, this beta chain is off target and its frequency is not meaningful. V gene TRBV2 combines with J gene TRBJ2-7; TRBD1 aligns across 7 bases. The CDR3 sequence is 12 residues long. The germline gives CDR1 SNHLY, CDR2 FYNNEI. V trimming: 5 bases; J trimming: 6 bases; junction bases outside the gene matches: 4. CDR3 region: CASSPQGSEQYF. The CDR3 DNA follows: TGTGCCAGCAGTCCACAGGGGTCCGAGCAGTACTTC.

This clonotype was counted at least ten times. In a library made to pick up alpha chains, this beta chain is a stray read with a size that means little. This chain links TRBV29-1 with TRBJ1-2; 10 bases fit TRBD1. Germline-derived CDR1 and CDR2 are SQVTM and ANQGSEA. J lost 2 bases, V lost 8 bases, and 11 bases had no gene match. The CDR3 runs 15 residues. The CDR3 DNA reads TGCAGCCCCAACTCCGGGACAGGGGCCAACTATGGCTACACCTTC. Amino acid sequence: CSPNSGTGANYGYTF.

This clonotype was recorded at least ten times. This beta chain came through as a stray read in a library set up for alpha chains, and its size says little. The chain joins TRBV20-1 to TRBJ1-1; D unresolved. CDR3 length: 12 amino acids. CDR1 DFQATT and CDR2 SNEGSKA come from the germline V gene (reference sequence). Trimming removed 5 bases from V and 5 bases from J, with 12 bases in between. DNA of the CDR3: TGCAGTGCTCCCCGTCGGTGGACTGAAGCTTTCTTT. The encoded protein is CSAPRRWTEAFF.